This T cell receptor (beta chain) was observed in a study of CD8+ T cells in alopecia areata. Study details: The study gave tofacitinib for 6 to 18 months, then 6 months off drug. Using the percentage of affected scalp area, treated patients' severity was scored.

cDNA prepared by RNA extraction and subsequent reverse transcription served as the template for sequencing. Repertoires were generated with immunoSEQ multiplex PCR, while TCRdb's copy carries only in-frame clones and drops some. Of 170,000 or so clones listed, about 53% are singletons. Treatment given: oral pan-JAK inhibitor, 5-10 mg twice daily. The V and J ends lost 0 bases and 7 bases respectively, with 9 bases between them. This CDR3 is built from 13 residues. Germline assignment: CDR1 MRHNA and CDR2 SNTAGT. Concerning this clone: What it binds is not known.

Study-level points and caveats: Scalp clonality and expanded CD8+ clones among the top 100 were significantly decreased by tofacitinib.

The rearrangement joins TRBV6-4 to TRBJ1-1; TRBD1 is a possible D gene (5 bases). Sequencing was performed on CD8+ T cells sorted from blood, taken at week 24, from a patient treated with tofacitinib. This sequence originates from a human donor with alopecia areata. The CDR3 nucleotides are TGTGCCAGCAGTGACTCGGGGGGGAGTGAAGCTTTCTTT. This codes for CASSDSGGSEAFF.